These 19 T cell receptor beta chains originate from one sample sequenced in a study of T cell responses to AZD1222 COVID-19 vaccine. TCRdb's table, derived via immunoSEQ multiplex PCR, lists solely in-frame clones and lacks some. Among more than 70,000 clones listed, around 90% were seen once. The sequences come from peripheral blood, collected on day 0 of AZD1222 vaccination. The receptors were sampled from an adult in good health.

This clone was observed a single time. The chain employs TRBV11-2 and TRBJ1-2; D perhaps matches TRBD1 (5 bases). The CDR3 totals 15 residues. Per the germline V gene, CDR1 is SGHAT and CDR2 is FQNNGV. Trimming cost V 5 bases and J 2 bases, with 15 bases left between them. The CDR3 reads CASSKFQGWNYGYTF. Here the CDR3 DNA reads TGTGCCAGCAGCAAGTTTCAGGGTTGGAACTATGGCTACACCTTC. The complete variable domain, with remaining parts taken from reference TRBV11-2 and TRBJ1-2, reads EAGVAQSPRYKIIEKRQSVAFWCNPISGHATLYWYQQILGQGPKLLIQFQNNGVVDDSQLPKDRFSAERLKGVDSTLKIQPAKLEDSAVYLCASSKFQGWNYGYTFGSGTRLTVV.

The genes are TRBV6-5 and TRBJ2-3; TRBD2 is a possible D gene (5 bases). This CDR3 is built from 15 residues. The germline V and J ends were trimmed by 7 bases and 1 base, with 15 bases remaining between them. The germline V gene encodes CDR1 MNHEY and CDR2 SVGAGI. The CDR3 is CASTKGSLGTDTQYF. For the CDR3, the DNA is TGTGCCAGCACAAAGGGATCACTAGGCACAGATACGCAGTATTTT.

The table lists this clone with a count of one. V is TRBV19 and J is TRBJ2-7, with D uncertain. The CDR3 is 14 amino acids. The ends were cut back, 3 bases at V and 6 bases at J, with 15 bases in the middle. CDR1 is LNHDA and CDR2 is SQIVND in the germline V gene (reference sequence). CDR3 in DNA: TGTGCCAGTAGTATCCGAAGTGGAGCGCCCGAGCAGTACTTC. Protein: CASSIRSGAPEQYF.

The V gene is TRBV6-5, the J gene TRBJ2-7; 10 bases fit TRBD1. Per the germline V gene, CDR1 is MNHEY and CDR2 is SVGAGI. This CDR3 has 12 amino acids. Trimming at V came to 9 bases and at J to 4 bases, leaving 3 bases not matched to a gene. The CDR3 loop reads CASDRGQYEQYF. The CDR3 DNA reads TGTGCCAGTGACAGGGGGCAGTACGAGCAGTACTTC.

V gene TRBV5-1 combines with J gene TRBJ1-5, with 9 bases matching TRBD1. Germline CDR1 reads SGHRS; CDR2 reads YFSETQ. CDR3 length equals 14 residues. J gave up 7 bases and V 5 bases, and 7 bases lay outside the gene matches. CDR3 bases: TGCGCCAGCAGACCGACAGGGGGAGGACAGCCCCAGCATTTT. It yields the protein CASRPTGGGQPQHF.

This rearrangement joins TRBV18 to TRBJ1-3; D gene unclear. Looked up from germline, CDR1 is KGHSH and CDR2 is LQKENI. CDR3 length: 16 residues. The V end was cut by 3 bases, the J end by 0 bases, with 12 bases between. The CDR3 spells CASSPNVQSSGNTIYF. Here the CDR3 DNA reads TGTGCCAGCTCACCGAACGTCCAAAGCTCTGGAAACACCATATATTTT. The full variable domain, rest sourced from reference TRBV18 and TRBJ1-3, is NAGVMQNPRHLVRRRGQEARLRCSPMKGHSHVYWYRQLPEEGLKFMVYLQKENIIDESGMPKERFSAEFPKEGPSILRIQQVVRGDSAAYFCASSPNVQSSGNTIYFGEGSWLTVV.

This clone turned up a few times. The chain links TRBV5-4 to TRBJ2-5; TRBD1 is a possible D gene (6 bases). The CDR3 spans 14 residues. Germline V gene lookup returns CDR1 SGHNT and CDR2 YYREEE (reference sequence). V dropped 4 bases and J dropped 3 bases, with 13 bases sitting between them. The CDR3 bases are TGTGCCAGCAGCCGAAAAGCAGGGGAAGAGACCCAGTACTTC. This translates into CASSRKAGEETQYF.

The chain recombines TRBV9 with TRBJ1-5; D might be TRBD1 (5 bases). Trimming left V 2 bases short and J 2 bases short, with 11 bases between. The CDR3 has 15 amino acids. Germline V lookup: CDR1 SGDLS, CDR2 YYNGEE. The CDR3 DNA reads TGTGCCAGCAGCGTTGGCTGGGGCGGCAATCAGCCCCAGCATTTT. Translated, it gives CASSVGWGGNQPQHF.

This sequence joins TRBV6-5 and TRBJ1-5; TRBD1 might be the D (5 bases). This CDR3 comprises 14 residues. The V end was cut by 6 bases, the J end by 3 bases, with 12 bases between. Germline CDR1 MNHEY, CDR2 SVGAGI. The CDR3: CASRGTVDNQPQHF. The CDR3 nucleotides read TGTGCCAGCAGAGGGACGGTTGACAATCAGCCCCAGCATTTT.

There are a few counts of this clone. The CDR3: CATSSRTGGDEQYF. The CDR3 DNA sequence: TGTGCCACCAGTTCACGGACAGGGGGCGACGAGCAGTACTTC. V usage is TRBV24-1 and J usage is TRBJ2-7; TRBD1 agrees at 11 bases. This CDR3 is 14 amino acids long. With V trimmed by 6 bases and J by 5 bases, 5 bases remained unmatched. CDR1 and CDR2 from the germline V gene are KGHDR and SFDVKD.

The chain uses TRBV5-5 and TRBJ2-2; D is unresolved. The CDR3 is made up of 13 amino acids. Trimming left V 1 base short and J 3 bases short, with 4 bases between. CDR1 SGHKS and CDR2 YYEKEE come from the germline V gene (reference sequence). As DNA, the CDR3 is TGTGCCAGCAGCTTGATTCACACCGGGGAGCTGTTTTTT. It specifies CASSLIHTGELFF.

V gene TRBV10-3 combines with J gene TRBJ1-1; TRBD1 might be the D (5 bases). The CDR3 has 15 amino acids. The germline V and J ends were trimmed by 2 bases and 0 bases, with 10 bases remaining between them. CDR1 ENHRY and CDR2 SYGVKD come from the germline V gene. The CDR3, as DNA: TGTGCCATCAGTGAGGCGGGACCGATGAACACTGAAGCTTTCTTT. Translation: CAISEAGPMNTEAFF.

J is TRBJ1-1 and V is TRBV11-3; D is possibly TRBD1 (5 bases). This CDR3 is 13 amino acids long. Per germline, CDR1 SGHNT and CDR2 YENEEA. V shed 4 bases and J shed 3 bases, with 9 bases lying between them. The CDR3 DNA follows: TGTGCCAGCAGCTCCCTCAGGGACACTGAAGCTTTCTTT. Translating gives CASSSLRDTEAFF.

This sequence joins TRBV15 and TRBJ1-1, with D uncertain. There are 16 residues in the CDR3. Per germline, CDR1 LNHNV and CDR2 YYDKDF (reference sequence). With 5 bases removed from V and 3 bases from J, the gap between germline ends came to 19 bases. The CDR3 loop reads CATSGSQGPTDTEAFF. The CDR3, as DNA: TGTGCCACCAGCGGATCCCAAGGACCCACGGACACTGAAGCTTTCTTT. Full variable domain (rest looked up from reference TRBV15 and TRBJ1-1): DAMVIQNPRYQVTQFGKPVTLSCSQTLNHNVMYWYQQKSSQAPKLLFHYYDKDFNNEADTPDNFQSRRPNTSFCFLDIRSPGLGDTAMYLCATSGSQGPTDTEAFFGQGTRLTVV.

The chain couples TRBV3-1 (or the pseudogene TRBV3-2) to TRBJ1-1; the D gene is possibly TRBD1 (6 bases). The germline V and J ends were trimmed by 1 base and 5 bases, with 8 bases remaining between them. CDR3 length equals 13 residues. Germline values: CDR1 LGHDT, CDR2 YNNKEL (reference sequence). CDR3 in amino acids: CASSQGDRTEAFF. Written as DNA, the CDR3 is TGTGCCAGCAGCCAAGGAGACAGGACTGAAGCTTTCTTT.

This rearrangement joins TRBV11-3 to TRBJ2-4, with D possibly called TRBD1 or TRBD2 (6 bases each). Germline loops: CDR1 SGHNT, CDR2 YENEEA. The V end lost 4 bases, the J end lost 8 bases, and 15 bases lay between the germline ends. This CDR3 is 14 amino acids long. The CDR3 sequence: CASSSTRGGDIQYF. The CDR3 coding sequence is TGTGCCAGCAGCTCCACCAGGGGAGGTGACATTCAGTACTTC.

V usage is TRBV4-2 and J usage is TRBJ1-5; the D gene is possibly TRBD1 (5 bases). In germline, CDR1 is LGHNA, CDR2 YNFKEQ. CDR3 length: 17 amino acids. V lost 0 bases and J lost 3, with 15 bases in between. In DNA form, the CDR3 reads TGTGCCAGCAGCCAAGAGGGGGGTAGGGGCTACAATCAGCCCCAGCATTTT. Translation: CASSQEGGRGYNQPQHF.

The rearrangement joins TRBV21-1 to TRBJ1-5; the D call of TRBD1 is as the table states it, not checked on the DNA. TRBV21-1 is tagged as a pseudogene. This CDR3 has 18 residues. The CDR3 loop is CASGGPGTGPPSYQPQHF. CDR3 sequence (DNA): TGTGCCAGCGGAGGTCCCGGGACAGGACCGCCATCTTATCAGCCCCAGCATTTT.

This chain uses TRBV27 with TRBJ1-1, with D unresolved. The germline V gene encodes CDR1 MNHEY and CDR2 SMNVEV (reference sequence). The V end was cut by 2 bases, the J end by 4 bases, with 14 bases between. The CDR3 is made up of 15 amino acids. CDR3 nucleotides: TGTGCCAGCAGTTTACGAAGTGGACTGGGCACTGAAGCTTTCTTT. Encoded protein: CASSLRSGLGTEAFF.